Listed below are T cell receptor beta chains from one sample, sequenced in a study of post-analysis software for immune sequencing data. TCRdb fed the PCR reads into MiXCR, producing one record per CDR3 protein. The sample has about 210,000 distinct CDR3 sequences, around 29% seen once; the top ten hold about 3.4%. Sequenced input: blood. The receptor set was obtained from a girl aged 2-17 years with multiple sclerosis. Each CDR3 is given with its conserved first and last residue. A D gene is named only where the DNA matches it firmly. Size is omitted from some rows. Given values are once, few, many or a class for expanded clones.

TGTGCCAGCAGTTTATATGGGTGGTATGGCTACACCTTC | CASSLYGWYGYTF | . | TRBV12-3/TRBV12-4 | . | TRBJ1-2
TGTGCCAGCTCACCACCGGCTTGGATAAAAATGGATGGGCTTTCCGAGCAGTACTTC | CASSPPAWIKMDGLSEQYF | . | TRBV18 | once | TRBJ2-7
TGTGCCAGCAGTTCCCTAGGGGGCTCCTACAATGAGCGGTTCTTC | CASSSLGGSYNERFF | . | TRBV21-1 | . | TRBJ2-1
TGCAGTGCTCTGACTAGCAGGTACGAGCAGTACTTC | CSALTSRYEQYF | TRBD2 | TRBV20-1 | many | TRBJ2-7
TGTGCCGGCGCTCAACAGGGGGGACAGCCCCAGCATTTT | CAGAQQGGQPQHF | TRBD1 | TRBV6-4 | . | TRBJ1-5
TGCGCCAGCAGCTTGGAACAGGGTGGTACAGATACGCAGTATTTT | CASSLEQGGTDTQYF | . | TRBV5-1 | many | TRBJ2-3
TGTGCCAGCAGTTTATCCGGGGCCTCGGTCGGTAGCAATCAGCCCCAGCATTTT | CASSLSGASVGSNQPQHF | . | TRBV12-3/TRBV12-4 | . | TRBJ1-5
TGTGCCAGCAGTTTCGGCCCCAGCACAGATACGCAGTATTTT | CASSFGPSTDTQYF | . | TRBV12-3/TRBV12-4 | many | TRBJ2-3
TGTGCCAGCTTGGGGACTAGCGGGAAAAATGAGCAGTTCTTC | CASLGTSGKNEQFF | TRBD2 | TRBV6-5 | many | TRBJ2-1
TGCGCCAGCAGCTTGATCACAGCGAAAGAGACCCAGTACTTC | CASSLITAKETQYF | . | TRBV5-1 | many | TRBJ2-5
TGTGCCAGCCAGACCCCTAGCTATGAGCAGTTCTTC | CASQTPSYEQFF | . | TRBV6-6 | many | TRBJ2-1
TGCGCCAGCAGCTTCCAAGGGGCGTCCAATTCACCCCTCCACTTT | CASSFQGASNSPLHF | . | TRBV5-1 | . | TRBJ1-6
TGTGCCAGCAGCGACGCCCTTGAGGGGGGGTGGACTGAAGTTTTCTTT | CASSDALEGGWTEVFF | . | TRBV5-6 | . | TRBJ1-1
TGCAGTGCTAGAGATAGGGAGGGACACTTCAATCAGCCCCAGCATTTT | CSARDREGHFNQPQHF | . | TRBV20-1 | few | TRBJ1-5
TGCGCCAGCAGCCTATGGACTAGGGGAGACTACGAGCAGTACTTC | CASSLWTRGDYEQYF | TRBD2 | TRBV4-1 | many | TRBJ2-7
TGTGCCAGCAGCCGCAGGGTGTCAGCTGAAGCTTTCTTT | CASSRRVSAEAFF | . | TRBV6-2/TRBV6-3 | few | TRBJ1-1
TGTGCCAGCAGTGAGGAACAGAGCGACGGGCAGTACTTC | CASSEEQSDGQYF | . | TRBV6-1 | once | TRBJ2-7
TGTGCCAGCAGCGTATACGGCGGGGGGGCGACAGATACGCAGTATTTT | CASSVYGGGATDTQYF | TRBD2 | TRBV9 | many | TRBJ2-3
TGTGCCAGCACCCGACTAGCGGGGGACTACGAGCAGTACTTC | CASTRLAGDYEQYF | TRBD2 | TRBV6-1 | many | TRBJ2-7
TGTGCCAGCAGGCCACGGTTCTGGCCTTCGGGGGGCTACACCTTC | CASRPRFWPSGGYTF | . | TRBV12-3/TRBV12-4 | . | TRBJ1-2
TGTGCCAGCTCACCACCGTGGAGGATTGGAAACACCATATATTTT | CASSPPWRIGNTIYF | . | TRBV18 | . | TRBJ1-3
TGTGCCAGCAGCAAAAGTGGTGGGACAGGGACCTGCAATGAGCAGTTCTTC | CASSKSGGTGTCNEQFF | . | TRBV21-1 | few | TRBJ2-1
TGTGCCAGCAGTTATGACAGGGCCTACGAGCAGTACTTC | CASSYDRAYEQYF | TRBD1 | TRBV5-5 | few | TRBJ2-7